What follows are 13 T cell receptor beta chains derived from one specimen sequenced in a study of human CD8 memory T cell subsets. Generation of TCR beta libraries used UMI-labeled 5' RACE. From the 5' RACE reads, TCRdb lists one entry per CDR3 protein and no DNA. This repertoire includes thousands of distinct CDR3 sequences. The sample was CD8+ stem-like memory T cells (TSCM and TCM) sorted from PBMCs. Subset indicated: stem-like memory CD8 T cells (TSTEM), CCR7+ PD-1- TIGIT-. These receptors all come from a human donor in good health.

The rearrangement joins TRBV15 to TRBJ1-5; the D call of TRBD1 rests on TCRdb alone, since no DNA is present to check it. This CDR3 contains 13 residues. Germline CDR1 is LNHNV and CDR2 is YYDKDF (reference sequence). The CDR3 here is CATSRGDPWPQHF.

J is TRBJ2-5 and V is TRBV12-5; checking the TCRdb D call of TRBD2 is not possible without DNA. Germline V gene sequence: CDR1 LGHNT, CDR2 FRNRAP. The CDR3 has 14 residues. The CDR3 is CASGFVGGRETQYF.

The chain recombines TRBV29-1 with TRBJ1-2; the D call from TCRdb, TRBD1, cannot be confirmed without DNA. Germline CDR1 is SQVTM and CDR2 is ANQGSEA. The CDR3 spans 16 residues. CDR3 amino acids: CSVEDRGTYGGYGYTF.

The chain links TRBV11-3 to TRBJ2-1; the TCRdb D gene call, TRBD2, has no DNA to confirm it. CDR1 and CDR2 (germline): SGHNT, YENEEA. The CDR3 is made up of 15 amino acids. The CDR3 region is CASSPGTSWDDEQFF.

This clonotype shows up as medium-sized by frequency. The chain has TRBV3-1 and TRBJ1-1; TCRdb reports TRBD1, a call that lacks DNA to check it against. The CDR3 is 14 amino acids. Per germline, CDR1 LGHDT and CDR2 YNNKEL (reference sequence). This CDR3 is CASSLKTANTEAFF.

The genes are TRBV29-1 and TRBJ1-1; TCRdb lists TRBD1, though no DNA is available to test this call. Germline assignment: CDR1 SQVTM and CDR2 ANQGSEA. CDR3 length: 14 amino acids. This chain's CDR3 is CSVEWGIGDTEAFF.

The chain recombines TRBV18 with TRBJ1-1; TCRdb names TRBD1, which stays unverified in the absence of DNA. Per the germline V gene, CDR1 is KGHSH and CDR2 is LQKENI. The CDR3 is 13 amino acids. The CDR3 protein is CASSPGSPVEAFF. The variable domain in full, with the rest retrieved from reference TRBV18 and TRBJ1-1, is NAGVMQNPRHLVRRRGQEARLRCSPMKGHSHVYWYRQLPEEGLKFMVYLQKENIIDESGMPKERFSAEFPKEGPSILRIQQVVRGDSAAYFCASSPGSPVEAFFGQGTRLTVV.

This clonotype is classed as medium-sized by frequency. The chain combines TRBV29-1 with TRBJ2-1; TCRdb returns TRBD1, unconfirmable since there is no DNA. Germline CDR1 is SQVTM and CDR2 is ANQGSEA. The CDR3 totals 14 residues. The CDR3 sequence: CSAGRTVTYNEQFF.

The rearrangement joins TRBV6-1 to TRBJ2-5; TCRdb's D call of TRBD1 is untestable without DNA. The CDR3 runs to 14 residues. Germline values: CDR1 MNHNS, CDR2 SASEGT. The CDR3 region is CASLLTAPRETQYF.

V is TRBV12-3 or TRBV12-4 and J is TRBJ2-2; TCRdb returns TRBD1, unconfirmable since there is no DNA. This CDR3 contains 15 residues. CDR3 sequence: CASNSRGRGTGELFF.

This chain's CDR3 is CSVVGREGYGYTF. The chain is built from TRBV29-1 and TRBJ1-2. The CDR3 runs 13 residues. In germline, CDR1 is SQVTM, CDR2 ANQGSEA. Full variable domain (rest looked up from reference TRBV29-1 and TRBJ1-2): SAVISQKPSRDICQRGTSLTIQCQVDSQVTMMFWYRQQPGQSLTLIATANQGSEATYESGFVIDKFPISRPNLTFSTLTVSNMSPEDSSIYLCSVVGREGYGYTFGSGTRLTVV.

This clonotype counts as medium-sized by frequency. The rearrangement links TRBV10-2 to TRBJ1-2; TCRdb's D gene call, TRBD1, goes unchecked for lack of DNA. There are 14 residues in the CDR3. The germline gives CDR1 WSHSY, CDR2 SAAADI. CDR3: CASSERTGRHGYTF.

The rearrangement uses TRBV7-8 and TRBJ2-1; TCRdb picks TRBD2, but there is no DNA to check that call. Germline V lookup: CDR1 SGHVS, CDR2 FQNEAQ. The CDR3 is made up of 16 amino acids. This chain's CDR3 is CASSPRRAAPSDEQFF.